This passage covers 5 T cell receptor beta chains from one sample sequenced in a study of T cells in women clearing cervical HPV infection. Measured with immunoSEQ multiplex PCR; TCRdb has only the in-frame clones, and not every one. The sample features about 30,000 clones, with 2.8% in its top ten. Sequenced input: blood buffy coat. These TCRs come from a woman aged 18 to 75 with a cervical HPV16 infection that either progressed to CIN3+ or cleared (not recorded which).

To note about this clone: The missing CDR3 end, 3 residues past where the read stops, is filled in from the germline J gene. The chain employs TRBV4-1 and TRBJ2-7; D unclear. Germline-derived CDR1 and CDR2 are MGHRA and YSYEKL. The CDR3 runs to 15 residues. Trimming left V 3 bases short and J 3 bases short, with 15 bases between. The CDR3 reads CASSHSALTRYEQYF. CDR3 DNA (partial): TGCGCCAGCAGCCACTCCGCCTTGACACGCTACGAG.

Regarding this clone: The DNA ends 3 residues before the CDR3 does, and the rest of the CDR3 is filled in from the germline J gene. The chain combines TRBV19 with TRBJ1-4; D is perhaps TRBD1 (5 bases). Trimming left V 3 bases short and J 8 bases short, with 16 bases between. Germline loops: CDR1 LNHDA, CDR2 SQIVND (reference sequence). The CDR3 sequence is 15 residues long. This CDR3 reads CASSIGRGGWEKLFF. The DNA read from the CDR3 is TGTGCCAGTAGTATCGGTAGGGGAGGCTGGGAAAAA.

The covered CDR3 bases are TGTGCCTGGGGACAGGGAGGAGAAAAA. It yields the protein CAWGQGGEK. The complete CDR3 reads CAWGQGGEKLFF. V and J are TRBV30 and TRBJ1-4, with TRBD1 matching 8 bases. The sequenced fragment ends 3 residues before the CDR3 boundary, so the rest is inferred from the germline J gene. This CDR3 is built from 12 residues. Germline trimming cut 5 bases from V and 8 bases from J; bases unmatched to any gene: 4. The V gene's germline CDR1 is GTSNPN and CDR2 SVGIG (reference sequence).

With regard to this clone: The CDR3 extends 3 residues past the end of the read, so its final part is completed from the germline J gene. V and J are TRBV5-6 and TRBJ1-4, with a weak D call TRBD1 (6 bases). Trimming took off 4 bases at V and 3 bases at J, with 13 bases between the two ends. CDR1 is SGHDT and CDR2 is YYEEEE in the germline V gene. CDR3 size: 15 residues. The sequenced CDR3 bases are TGTGCCAGCAGCCGGCACAGGGCTGCTAATGAAAAA. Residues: CASSRHRAANEK. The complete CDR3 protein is CASSRHRAANEKLFF.

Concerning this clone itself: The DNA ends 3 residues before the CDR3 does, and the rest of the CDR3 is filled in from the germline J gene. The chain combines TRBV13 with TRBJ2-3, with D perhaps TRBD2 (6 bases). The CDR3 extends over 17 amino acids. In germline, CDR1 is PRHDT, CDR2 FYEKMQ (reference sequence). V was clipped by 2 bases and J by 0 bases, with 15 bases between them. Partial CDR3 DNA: TGTGCCAGCAGCTTAATTCGGGGCGGGGTAAGCACAGATACG. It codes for CASSLIRGGVSTDT. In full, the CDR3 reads CASSLIRGGVSTDTQYF. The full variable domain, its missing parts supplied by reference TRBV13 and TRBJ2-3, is AAGVIQSPRHLIKEKRETATLKCYPIPRHDTVYWYQQGPGQDPQFLISFYEKMQSDKGSIPDRFSAQQFSDYHSELNMSSLELGDSALYFCASSLIRGGVSTDTQYFGPGTRLTVL.